The clone carrying this T cell receptor (beta chain) has just a few counts. The antigen is undetermined. The PCR used 60 Vbeta and 13 Jbeta primers. Sequencing used immunoSEQ multiplex PCR; TCRdb keeps in-frame clones, though not all of them. The repertoire has around 200,000 clones, around 89% of them found once; the top ten carry 0.95% to 1.1%. Per the germline V gene, CDR1 is MRHNA and CDR2 is SNTAGT. The junction had 3 bases not matched to a gene; V was cut back by 3 bases and J by 1 base. The CDR3 sequence is 15 residues long. Everyone who donated was a healthy bone marrow donor. This specimen comes from a study of cytomegalovirus exposure and HLA in healthy donors. General study points: Reportedly, TCR beta sequences accurately predicted HLA-A and HLA-B alleles in most subjects.

This TCR was recovered from a woman aged 18-29 years in good health and CMV-seronegative. The chain has TRBV6-4 and TRBJ2-3; 8 nucleotides agree with TRBD2. Sequencing was performed on PBMCs. CDR3 amino acids: CASSEAAGGTDTQYF. As DNA, the CDR3 is TGTGCCAGCAGTGAGGCAGCGGGAGGCACAGATACGCAGTATTTT.